Reported below is one T cell receptor (beta chain). In germline, CDR1 is SGHAT, CDR2 FQNNGV. J was trimmed by 3 bases and V by 8 bases; bases with no gene match: 7. This CDR3 is built from 15 residues. The authors ran a second PCR of about 7 to 11 cycles using a sample-barcoded 5' primer and a J-beta primer mix. TCRdb redid the calling of the 5' RACE reads with MiXCR, one entry per CDR3 protein. The sample lists about 670,000 distinct CDR3 sequences; 40% to 45% were seen once. This entry belongs to a study of blood T cells in healthy people across ages. Study background: For every two T cells, template switching captured about one barcoded beta molecule.

This chain joins TRBV11-2 and TRBJ2-1; 10 bases are shared with TRBD2. This sequence originates from a man older than 75 in good health. Input material: blood. This CDR3 reads CASRVRLAGYNEQFF. The CDR3 nucleotides read TGTGCCAGCCGAGTGCGACTAGCGGGCTACAATGAGCAGTTCTTC.